Listed here are 12 T cell receptor beta chains from one sample, sequenced in a study of immune characterization of retroperitoneal liposarcoma. Via MiXCR, TCRdb re-called the PCR reads, giving one row per CDR3 protein. Of around 3,200 distinct CDR3 sequences in the sample, under 55% are singletons; the top ten hold 40%. The sequenced sample was tumor tissue. Source of these receptors: a male donor with retroperitoneal liposarcoma.

Concerning this clonotype: This may stem from a read error, because a much larger clone lies one nucleotide away. The chain has TRBV7-2 and TRBJ2-1; 14 positions match TRBD2. The last part of the DNA fits TRBJ2-5 better; the J call may be wrong. This CDR3 spans 17 amino acids. Per germline, CDR1 SGHTA and CDR2 FQGNSA. The CDR3 nucleotides are TGTGCCACCAGCTTATCCGGGACTAGCGGGAGTATGAAGACCCAGTACTTC. Translation: CATSLSGTSGSMKTQYF.

Concerning this clonotype itself: Possible read error: a much larger clone is one base away. V and J are TRBV7-6 and TRBJ2-1; D unclear. With 5 bases removed from V and 10 bases from J, the gap between germline ends came to 9 bases. The CDR3 sequence is 11 residues long. Germline CDR1 is SGHVS and CDR2 is FNYEAQ. CDR3 region: CASSLGSEQFF. The DNA for the CDR3 is TGTGCCAGCAGCCTAGGGTCCGAGCAGTTCTTC.

DNA for the CDR3: TGTGCCAGCAGCTTAAACCCCACAGATACGCAGTATTTT. Its translation: CASSLNPTDTQYF. The chain joins TRBV7-3 to TRBJ2-3; D is undetermined. Germline V lookup: CDR1 SGHTA, CDR2 FQGTGA. The V end lost 1 base, the J end lost 2 bases, and 4 bases lay between the germline ends. The CDR3 spans 13 residues.

The J gene is TRBJ2-7, the V gene TRBV12-3 or TRBV12-4, with 10 bases lining up with TRBD2. V shed 5 bases and J 3 bases; nucleotides not matched to a gene: 4. The CDR3 covers 14 residues. The CDR3, as DNA: TGTGCCAGCAGTCCACCTAGCGGGAGCTACGAGCAGTACTTC. As protein: CASSPPSGSYEQYF.

This clonotype was picked up a small number of times. This chain connects TRBV6-1 to TRBJ2-5; the D gene is possibly TRBD1 (7 bases). The CDR3 length is 11 residues. The V end was cut by 7 bases, the J end by 11 bases, with 14 bases between. CDR1 and CDR2 (germline): MNHNS, SASEGT. The CDR3 DNA reads as TGTGCCAGCACCCGCGGGACAGCTCAGTACTTC. Its protein product is CASTRGTAQYF.

This clonotype appeared many times. V gene TRBV7-2 combines with J gene TRBJ2-1; D unresolved. The end of the DNA aligns better with TRBJ2-7, so the J call may be wrong. This CDR3 is 13 amino acids long. CDR1 is SGHTA and CDR2 is FQGNSA in the germline V gene. The CDR3 is CASSHYNYNEQYF. Here the CDR3 DNA reads TGTGCCAGCAGCCATTATAACTACAATGAGCAGTACTTC.

About this clonotype: This could be a read error, since a much larger clone is one nucleotide away. The V gene is TRBV7-6, the J gene TRBJ2-3, with D possibly TRBD2 on 6 matching bases. CDR1 is SGHVS and CDR2 is FNYEAQ in the germline V gene. The CDR3 runs to 14 residues. Here the CDR3 reads CANSRLGGTDTQYF. The CDR3 region has the DNA TGTGCCAACAGCCGACTAGGGGGCACAGATACGCAGTATTTT.

The gene calls are TRBV6-1 and TRBJ2-3, with 7 nucleotides matching TRBD2. Germline V lookup: CDR1 MNHNS, CDR2 SASEGT. CDR3 length: 15 residues. V was pared by 10 bases and J by 4 bases, with 14 bases of the junction left unmatched. The chain's CDR3 is CAIMRTSRESDTQYF. The CDR3 DNA sequence: TGTGCCATTATGAGGACTAGTCGGGAGTCAGATACGCAGTATTTT.

This clonotype turned up a few times. The chain is built from TRBV6-1 and TRBJ2-5; weak D call: TRBD2 (6 bases). TRBJ2-7 explains the end of the DNA better; the J call may be wrong. The germline V gene has CDR1 MNHNS and CDR2 SASEGT. The CDR3 has 13 residues. The CDR3 here is CASRRWDGGEQYF. The CDR3 bases are TGTGCCAGCCGCCGTTGGGACGGGGGCGAGCAGTACTTC.

J is TRBJ2-2 and V is TRBV6-1; perhaps TRBD1 as D (6 bases). Trimming pared 6 bases from V and 3 bases from J, leaving 14 bases between. Germline CDR1 reads MNHNS; CDR2 reads SASEGT. This CDR3 has 15 residues. The CDR3 sequence: CASRTQGTDTGELFF. The CDR3 DNA is TGTGCCAGCAGGACACAGGGCACTGACACCGGGGAGCTGTTTTTT.

The chain has TRBV5-3 and TRBJ2-1, with 8 bases that match TRBD2. TRBV5-3 is designated an ORF whose function remains uncertain. The CDR3 totals 18 residues. With V trimmed by 0 bases and J by 7 bases, 15 bases remained unmatched. The CDR3 DNA reads as TGTGCCAGAAGCTTGGTCGTACACCCGAGACTAGCGAATAATGAGCAGTTCTTC. Translating gives CARSLVVHPRLANNEQFF.

In the case of this clonotype: This may arise from a read error, as a much more abundant clone is one base away. The rearrangement uses TRBV6-5 and TRBJ2-5; weak D call: TRBD1 (6 bases). This CDR3 has 16 amino acids. The V and J ends lost 0 bases and 11 bases respectively, with 22 bases between them. Germline V gives CDR1 MNHEY, CDR2 SVGAGI. CDR3 loop: CASSYSKGGVGNEQYF. The CDR3 DNA follows: TGTGCCAGCAGTTACTCGAAAGGGGGAGTAGGCAATGAGCAGTACTTC.